The rows below give T cell receptor beta chains drawn from one sample of a study of blood T cells in healthy people across ages. TCRdb re-derived calls from the 5' RACE reads in MiXCR, one entry per CDR3 protein. The table has about 640,000 distinct CDR3 sequences, about 54% seen once. The sequenced sample consisted of blood. The source of these receptors is a man aged 60 to 75 in good health. Each CDR3 is given with its conserved first and last residue. D genes are given only for firm matches. Size is stated for part of the rows, as once, few or many counts, or as a class when the clone is expanded.

V gene	J gene	CDR3 length	clone size	D gene	CDR3 DNA	CDR3 protein
TRBV7-2	TRBJ1-2	14	few	-	TGTGCCAGCAGCCGCGGGCTGACCGGCTATGGCTACACCTTC	CASSRGLTGYGYTF
TRBV10-2	TRBJ2-5	15	-	TRBD2	TGCGCCAGCAGTGTAGGACGGGGGGTCGGGGAGACCCAGTACTTC	CASSVGRGVGETQYF
TRBV7-7	TRBJ2-2	16	-	-	TGTGCCAGCAGCCCCTCCCGAGCGCGGAACACCGGGGAGCTGTTTTTT	CASSPSRARNTGELFF
TRBV29-1	TRBJ1-5	12	few	-	TGCAGCGTGGGGACACCGAATCAGCCCCAGCATTTT	CSVGTPNQPQHF
TRBV13	TRBJ2-1	15	-	-	TGTGCCAGCAGCTCAGGGACCGTCAGGGGGGATGAGCGGTTCTTC	CASSSGTVRGDERFF
TRBV6-1	TRBJ1-2	16	-	TRBD1	TGTGCCAGCAGTGAACGCCCGACCACAGGGGACTATGGCTACACCTTC	CASSERPTTGDYGYTF
TRBV4-1	TRBJ2-1	15	few	-	TGCGCCAGCAGCCAACGCGACACCGGATACAATGAGCAGTTCTTC	CASSQRDTGYNEQFF
TRBV5-8	TRBJ1-6	13	-	-	TGTGCCAGCAGCAGGGGGTTTGGTTCACCCCTCCACTTT	CASSRGFGSPLHF
TRBV29-1	TRBJ2-5	12	many	-	TGCAGCGTAGGGCTACGCGGAGAGACCCAGTACTTC	CSVGLRGETQYF
TRBV9	TRBJ2-5	15	-	TRBD1	TGTGCCAGCAGCGGACTGGGGACAGGGAGGGAGACCCAGTACTTC	CASSGLGTGRETQYF
TRBV18	TRBJ2-7	14	-	-	TGTGCCAGCTCACCACAGGACGCCATGAGCGAGCAGTACTTC	CASSPQDAMSEQYF
TRBV5-1	TRBJ1-6	16	-	-	TGCGCCAGCAGCTTTACAGGGACATTATATGATTCACCCCTCCACTTT	CASSFTGTLYDSPLHF
TRBV12-3/TRBV12-4	TRBJ1-5	16	-	-	TGTGCCAGCAGTCCCGAGGTAGGGGGGGGCCATCAGCCCCAGCATTTT	CASSPEVGGGHQPQHF